The TCR beta chain described here comes from a study of T-cell memory formation after mild COVID-19. Study-wide background: Largely donor-specific sequence clusters came from a couple of donors. Study findings and constraints: Contracting CD4+ clones sat mainly in CM and EM; CD8+ in EMRA.

Constant-segment primers and 5'RACE yielded cDNA libraries for TCR alpha and TCR beta, each carrying sample barcodes and UMIs. TCRdb analysed the 5' RACE reads with MiXCR anew, one entry per CDR3 protein. Seen here are almost 350,000 distinct CDR3 sequences, 20% to 25% observed once, and the top ten hold roughly a fifth. As concerns this clonotype: Its target is not known.

Sequenced material: PBMCs or a T cell subset sorted from them (not recorded which). The source of this sequence is a man in his late teens or twenties who had mild COVID-19 (a few samples of this study predate the infection). Cell type and time point are not known.

The CDR3 region has the DNA TGTGCCAGCAGCCAGGTGGGCGGGGGGTACACAGATACGCAGTATTTT. Translating it yields CASSQVGGGYTDTQYF. This sequence joins TRBV7-3 and TRBJ2-3, with 8 bases identical to TRBD2. Germline lookup yields CDR1 SGHTA and CDR2 FQGTGA. This CDR3 has 16 amino acids. With V trimmed by 5 bases and J by 2 bases, 9 bases remained unmatched.